A selection of T cell receptor beta chains follows, all from one sample in a study of shared clonotypes between healthy human individuals. TCRdb keeps only in-frame clones here, not all; method: immunoSEQ multiplex PCR. The sample lists more than 2 million clones, roughly 95% occurring once. The sequencing sample was made of naive CD8+ T cells from PBMCs. These receptors were taken from a man between 18 and 29 years old in good health. Some clones in this sample may be carry-over from other donors' samples. CDR3s include the opening cysteine and the closing phenylalanine or tryptophan. Fields, in order: clone size, J gene, V gene, D gene, CDR3 length, CDR3 protein, CDR3 DNA. A D gene is named only where the DNA matches it firmly. Size tells how often a clone was seen (once, few, many) or the class of an expanded clone, and some rows leave it out.

.	TRBJ2-1	TRBV2	TRBD2	14	CASSVAGGINEQFF	TGTGCCAGCAGTGTAGCGGGAGGGATTAATGAGCAGTTCTTC
.	TRBJ2-1	TRBV11-2	TRBD2	19	CASSPIARREGPAYNEQFF	TGTGCCAGCAGCCCGATTGCCCGGCGGGAGGGCCCGGCCTACAATGAGCAGTTCTTC
.	TRBJ2-2	TRBV7-9	TRBD2	15	CASSSSGTNTGELFF	TGTGCCAGCAGCTCTAGCGGGACGAACACCGGGGAGCTGTTTTTT
.	TRBJ2-1	TRBV14	TRBD2	16	CASSTWASGRYNEQFF	TGTGCCAGCAGCACCTGGGCTAGCGGGAGGTACAATGAGCAGTTCTTC
.	TRBJ1-5	TRBV23-1	.	16	CASSAMNSRGDQPQHF	TGCGCCAGCAGCGCGATGAACAGCCGAGGGGATCAGCCCCAGCATTTT
.	TRBJ2-2	TRBV7-8	.	16	CASSPHRVPVSGELFF	TGTGCCAGCAGCCCCCACAGGGTCCCGGTTTCCGGGGAGCTGTTTTTT
.	TRBJ2-1	TRBV4-1	TRBD2	22	CASSHPRGLLAGGPSSYNEQFF	TGCGCCAGCAGCCATCCTAGGGGTTTACTAGCGGGAGGGCCCAGCTCCTACAATGAGCAGTTCTTC
.	TRBJ1-2	TRBV4-1	.	14	CASSQESGTGACTF	TGCGCCAGCAGCCAAGAATCGGGAACAGGTGCTTGCACCTTC
once	TRBJ1-1	TRBV27	.	14	CASSLSVRNTEAFF	TGTGCCAGCAGTTTATCCGTCCGGAACACTGAAGCTTTCTTT
.	TRBJ1-2	TRBV7-9	.	14	CASSFPAPSYGYTF	TGTGCCAGCAGCTTCCCAGCCCCCTCTTATGGCTACACCTTC
.	TRBJ1-1	TRBV27	.	13	CASSLWSGNEAFF	TGTGCCAGCAGTTTATGGTCAGGGAATGAAGCTTTCTTT
.	TRBJ1-2	TRBV2	TRBD1	18	CASSAEPGQATPNYGYTF	TGTGCCAGCAGTGCTGAACCGGGACAGGCAACTCCTAACTATGGCTACACCTTC
once	TRBJ2-1	TRBV11-3	.	16	CASSQVSGDNVSVQFF	TGTGCCAGCAGCCAGGTCTCAGGGGATAACGTAAGCGTGCAGTTCTTC
.	TRBJ2-5	TRBV15	.	16	CATTPDSTYSGETQYF	TGTGCCACCACACCGGATTCGACTTACTCGGGAGAGACCCAGTACTTC
.	TRBJ2-3	TRBV4-1	.	15	CASSTVPGRTDTQYF	TGCGCCAGCAGTACTGTCCCAGGCCGCACAGATACGCAGTATTTT
once	TRBJ2-5	TRBV28	.	12	CASSLGQETQYF	TGTGCCAGCAGTTTAGGCCAAGAGACCCAGTACTTC
.	TRBJ1-2	TRBV4-3	.	17	CASSPQTGTELIVGYTF	TGCGCCAGCAGCCCCCAAACCGGGACCGAACTTATAGTCGGCTACACCTTC
.	TRBJ1-1	TRBV7-3	.	13	CASSGRANTEAFF	TGTGCCAGCAGCGGCCGAGCGAACACTGAAGCTTTCTTT
.	TRBJ2-3	TRBV29-1	TRBD2	15	CSVALSSGSTDTQYF	TGCAGCGTTGCTTTATCTAGCGGGAGCACAGATACGCAGTATTTT
.	TRBJ2-1	TRBV7-9	.	13	CASRDSSYNEQFF	TGTGCCAGCAGGGACTCCTCCTACAATGAGCAGTTCTTC
once	TRBJ2-1	TRBV11-2	.	15	CASSLVAGRRNEQFF	TGTGCCAGCAGCTTAGTCGCCGGGAGAAGGAATGAGCAGTTCTTC
.	TRBJ2-4	TRBV7-9	.	17	CASSGTREAHVRNIQYF	TGTGCCAGCAGCGGGACACGGGAGGCCCACGTTCGAAACATTCAGTACTTC
.	TRBJ1-1	TRBV6-1	.	15	CASSELKGVPTEAFF	TGTGCCAGCAGTGAATTAAAGGGGGTCCCCACTGAAGCTTTCTTT
.	TRBJ2-7	TRBV11-2	.	14	CASSSQTGDYEQYF	TGTGCCAGCAGCTCTCAAACCGGAGACTACGAGCAGTACTTC
.	TRBJ2-1	TRBV4-2	TRBD2	16	CASSQGDSGSYNEQFF	TGTGCCAGCAGCCAGGGGGATAGCGGGAGCTACAATGAGCAGTTCTTC
.	TRBJ1-2	TRBV14	.	16	CASSAIRAGKDYGYTF	TGTGCCAGCAGCGCCATTAGGGCAGGGAAAGACTATGGCTACACCTTC
.	TRBJ2-5	TRBV7-9	.	12	CASSFQGQTQYF	TGTGCCAGCAGCTTCCAGGGTCAGACCCAGTACTTC
.	TRBJ2-7	TRBV6-1	TRBD2	14	CASSEGLASYEQYF	TGTGCCAGCAGTGAAGGACTAGCGAGCTACGAGCAGTACTTC
.	TRBJ2-7	TRBV18	TRBD1	18	CASSPPPGTGSGSYEQYF	TGTGCCAGCTCACCCCCCCCCGGGACAGGTTCCGGCTCCTACGAGCAGTACTTC
.	TRBJ2-1	TRBV13	TRBD2	16	CASSRLVGRGYNEQFF	TGTGCCAGCAGCCGTTTGGTGGGGAGGGGTTACAATGAGCAGTTCTTC
once	TRBJ2-3	TRBV4-3	TRBD2	20	CASSQGLETWREANSDTQYF	TGCGCCAGCAGCCAGGGATTGGAGACGTGGCGGGAGGCAAACTCAGATACGCAGTATTTT
.	TRBJ2-7	TRBV18	.	14	CASSRDVPVYEQYF	TGTGCCAGCTCACGGGACGTACCGGTCTACGAGCAGTACTTC